This T cell receptor beta chain was captured in a study of shared clonotypes between healthy human individuals. Looking at the study overall: For every donor, three CD4 naive, three CD4 memory, two CD8 naive and one CD8 memory plates were used.

Overall study results and limits: Estimated richness was generally greater in naive than memory subsets. Sharing across four donors was highest in naive CD4 (around 5%) and lowest in memory CD8 (roughly 0.4%).

V shed 4 bases and J 4 bases; nucleotides not matched to a gene: 10. CDR3 length: 17 residues. The germline gives CDR1 SGDLS, CDR2 YYNGEE. A word on this clone: The antigen remains undetermined.

Naive CD8 populations comprised CD45RO-negative cells positively selected for CCR7, excluding terminally differentiated effector memory CD45RA+ cells. Investigators spread the genomic DNA of each subset evenly over several immunoSEQ plates. Generated by immunoSEQ multiplex PCR, the TCRdb table keeps only in-frame clones and is missing some. Here the sample spans about 580,000 clones, 95% to 98% being singletons. The specimen sequenced was naive CD8+ T cells sorted from blood. The TCR originated in a man aged 30 to 39 in good health. The J gene is TRBJ2-1, the V gene TRBV9, with TRBD2 matching over 11 bases. CDR3 amino acids: CASSLTGTSGLYNEQFF. The CDR3 region has the DNA TGTGCCAGCAGCTTGACCGGGACTAGCGGTTTATACAATGAGCAGTTCTTC.